Sequencing of this TCR beta chain was carried out in a study of blood T cell repertoires in COVID-19 (dated by TCRdb to between 2020 and 2021). With respect to the entire study: Collaborator samples came from the United States, Italy and Spain and covered acute and convalescent phases of COVID-19. Where available, HLA class I and class II types were obtained from metadata supplied by the sample provider rather than from assay-based typing. The repertoires were released in a freely available public database meant as a resource for research on the immune response to SARS-CoV-2. Deeply sampled blood TCRbeta repertoires from subjects exposed to, actively infected with, or recovered from COVID-19 were included in the dataset. A de-identified subject ID, COVID-19 status, age in years and sex were almost always included in the sample metadata. The samples were drawn from the first 160 participants of the ongoing ImmuneRACE study and from 1,254 subjects provided by 6 global collaborators. The material from the prospective study consisted of cDNA or gDNA derived from T cells, B-cell-depleted T cells, or PBMCs. The full study reports these points: How much clinical and demographic metadata was included differed by source and by participant, and the metadata was provided uncurated.

Samples from volunteer blood donors who had recovered from COVID-19 were contributed by a second Seattle source. The collaborating institutions used their own protocols to collect whole blood in K2EDTA tubes. For TCRbeta analysis, collaborators shipped samples in one of three forms: frozen whole blood, isolated PBMCs, or DNA extracted from either of those sample types. TCRbeta CDR3 regions were amplified from genomic DNA by means of the immunoSEQ Assay, a bias-controlled multiplex PCR. Per the original workflow: The number of nucleated cells in each sample was estimated from the amplification of reference gene primers within the assay. To quantify the absolute abundance of each unique TCRbeta CDR3 rearrangement, sequence reads were collapsed and filtered. Productive Simpson clonality was computed per sample as the square root of Simpson's diversity index over productive rearrangements. This is the immuneACCESS table as TCRdb keeps it, with only in-frame sequences that have V and J called. A part of the clones is gone; compared with another copy, unresolved V genes explain less than half, and the rest is unexplained. From that table come the V and J calls and clone size; the DNA was used to work out D and trimming. In this sample the table shows 300,000 or so clones, 88% of which occur a single time. The ten largest clonotypes hold roughly 7% of the sample.

Turning to this clone: The clone's antigen remains unknown. No qualities accompany the bases; no much larger clone lies one base away.

V is clipped by 5 bases and J by 6 bases, and the sequence between their germline boundaries is 15 bases long. The CDR3 has 14 amino acids, counting the end cysteine and phenylalanine. The kept DNA is CDR3 alone, 42 bases in frame from the first base. From the germline V gene, CDR1 is SGDLS and CDR2 is YYNGEE. The sample comprised peripheral blood. The V gene is TRBV9 and the J gene is TRBJ1-5, with a tentative D gene TRBD1 over 5 matching bases. The TCR sequence derives from a woman aged 25 to 39 who had recovered from COVID-19. At the DNA level, the sequence is TGTGCCAGCAGTGACTGGGGGGAGGGTCAGCCCCAGCATTTT. The encoded protein is CASSDWGEGQPQHF.